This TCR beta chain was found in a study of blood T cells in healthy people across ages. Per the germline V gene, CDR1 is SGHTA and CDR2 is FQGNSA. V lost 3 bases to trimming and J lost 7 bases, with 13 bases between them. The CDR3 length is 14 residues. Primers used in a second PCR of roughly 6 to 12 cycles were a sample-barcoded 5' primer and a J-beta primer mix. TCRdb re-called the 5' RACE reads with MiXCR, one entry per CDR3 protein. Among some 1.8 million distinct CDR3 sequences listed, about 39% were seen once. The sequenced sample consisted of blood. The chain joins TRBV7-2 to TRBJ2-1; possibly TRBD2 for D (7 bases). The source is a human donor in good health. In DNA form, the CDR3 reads TGTGCCAGCAGCTTTCGGGGGGCCCGGAATGAGCAGTTCTTC. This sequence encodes CASSFRGARNEQFF. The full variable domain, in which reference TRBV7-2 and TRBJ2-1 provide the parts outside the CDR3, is GAGVSQSPSNKVTEKGKDVELRCDPISGHTALYWYRQSLGQGLEFLIYFQGNSAPDKSGLPSDRFSAERTGGSVSTLTIQRTQQEDSAVYLCASSFRGARNEQFFGPGTRLTVL.